This paragraph covers one TCR beta chain sequence. The antigen remains unidentified. These data are taken from a study of memory CD4+ T cells and cytomegalovirus serostatus. Single viable CD3+CD4+CD8-CD45RO+ cells were sorted as the memory CD4+ T cells. Serostatus was set by detecting CMV pp150, pp28, p38, p52 IgG. Here immunoSEQ multiplex PCR was the method, and the copy in TCRdb shows in-frame clones only, minus some. The sample includes under 75,000 clones, roughly 80% seen only once; the top ten take almost 0.55%. Study conclusions and caveats: Of about 150 reported CMV TCRbeta sequences, roughly 67 were found in memory CD4+ repertoires. CMV serostatus prediction reached median AUC roughly 0.95, or 0.91 with US-trained model.

Sequencing was carried out using memory CD4+ T cells from blood. The sequence came from an adult in good health and CMV-seronegative. Some clones in this sample may be carry-over from other donors' samples.

This CDR3 is CASSPSEGYTF. In DNA, the CDR3 is TGTGCCAGCAGCCCGTCGGAAGGCTACACCTTC. The chain couples TRBV7-9 to TRBJ1-2; D remains unclear. V lost 5 bases, J lost 8 bases, and 9 bases lay in between. CDR3 length: 11 residues. CDR1 is SEHNR and CDR2 is FQNEAQ in the germline V gene (reference sequence).